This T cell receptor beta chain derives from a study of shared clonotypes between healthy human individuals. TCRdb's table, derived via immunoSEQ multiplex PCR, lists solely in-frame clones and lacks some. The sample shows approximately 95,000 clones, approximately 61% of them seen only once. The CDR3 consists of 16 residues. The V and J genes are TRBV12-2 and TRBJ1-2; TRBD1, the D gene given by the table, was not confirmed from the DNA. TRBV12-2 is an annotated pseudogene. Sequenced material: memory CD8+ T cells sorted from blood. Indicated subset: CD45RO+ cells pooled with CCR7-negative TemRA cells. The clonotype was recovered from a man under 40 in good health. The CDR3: CASRRDRTKITYGYTF. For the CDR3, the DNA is TGTGCAAGTCGGAGGGACAGAACAAAAATAACGTATGGCTACACCTTC.